The next 23 T cell receptor beta chains were all read from a single sample in a study of control samples from healthy donors and cancer patients. Assay: immunoSEQ multiplex PCR; the TCRdb copy retains only in-frame clones and omits some. Of approximately 97,000 clones listed, just over 90% are singletons. Sequenced: blood. Receptors were obtained from a woman between 18 and 29 years old in good health.

This sequence joins TRBV5-1 and TRBJ2-7, with 9 bases that match TRBD2. Germline CDR1 SGHRS, CDR2 YFSETQ. The ends lost 0 bases at V and 2 bases at J; junction bases unmatched: 3. The CDR3 spans 15 residues. CDR3 sequence (DNA): TGCGCCAGCAGCTTGGGACTAGCGGTTACCTACGAGCAGTACTTC. Its protein is CASSLGLAVTYEQYF.

V and J are TRBV19 and TRBJ1-6, with 8 bases aligning to TRBD1. This CDR3 contains 13 residues. With 8 bases clipped from V and 7 bases from J, the junction kept 4 bases outside the gene matches. CDR1 LNHDA and CDR2 SQIVND come from the germline V gene (reference sequence). Here the CDR3 reads CASLGQGNSPLHF. The CDR3 DNA follows: TGTGCCAGTCTCGGACAGGGAAATTCACCCCTCCACTTT.

V and J are TRBV24-1 and TRBJ2-2; D assignment may be TRBD1 or TRBD2 (5 bases each). The CDR3 contains 16 residues. Germline assignment: CDR1 KGHDR and CDR2 SFDVKD. With 3 bases removed from V and 5 bases from J, the gap between germline ends came to 15 bases. CDR3 sequence reads: CATSDRGTPRTGELFF. The CDR3 DNA is TGTGCCACCAGTGATCGAGGGACCCCAAGAACCGGGGAGCTGTTTTTT.

The chain carries TRBV30 and TRBJ2-7, with a tentative D call TRBD2 (6 bases). Germline lookup yields CDR1 GTSNPN and CDR2 SVGIG (reference sequence). Trimming removed 6 bases at V and 5 bases at J, with 17 bases between. CDR3 length equals 13 residues. The chain's CDR3 is CACAGPNLDEQYF. The CDR3 coding sequence is TGTGCCTGCGCGGGACCGAACCTCGACGAGCAGTACTTC.

The rearrangement uses TRBV3-1 (or the pseudogene TRBV3-2) and TRBJ2-5; weak D call: TRBD2 (5 bases). The V gene's germline CDR1 is LGHDT and CDR2 YNNKEL (reference sequence). V was clipped by 0 bases and J by 5 bases, with 28 bases between them. The CDR3 runs 20 residues. For the CDR3, the DNA is TGTGCCAGCAGCCAAGATTACCCCACACTCTTTACCCGGGGTCAGGAGACCCAGTACTTC. It yields the protein CASSQDYPTLFTRGQETQYF.

The V call is TRBV20-1, the J call TRBJ2-5; D gene uncertain. The CDR3 is 11 amino acids. CDR1 is DFQATT, CDR2 SNEGSKA, per germline (reference sequence). The V gene lost 0 bases and the J gene lost 4 bases, with 3 bases spanning the gap. CDR3 residues: CSAREVETQYF. CDR3 coding DNA: TGCAGTGCTAGAGAGGTAGAGACCCAGTACTTC.

The chain combines TRBV10-1 with TRBJ2-2; the D gene is possibly TRBD1 (6 bases). Trimming left V 3 bases short and J 7 bases short, with 15 bases between. Germline V CDR1 and CDR2: WNHNN, SYGVQD (reference sequence). This CDR3 spans 15 amino acids. The CDR3 nucleotides are TGCGCCAGCAGTGAAAACCCAGGGGACGACGGGGAGCTGTTTTTT. Encoded protein: CASSENPGDDGELFF.

The J gene is TRBJ1-1, the V gene TRBV11-3; D remains ambiguous. CDR3 size: 12 residues. Trimming took 1 base from V and 8 from J, leaving 8 bases between them. Looked up from germline, CDR1 is SGHNT and CDR2 is YENEEA. The CDR3 DNA reads TGTGCCAGCAGCTTAGCGGGCTACGAAGCTTTCTTT. Residues: CASSLAGYEAFF. Full variable domain (outside the CDR3, taken from reference TRBV11-3 and TRBJ1-1): EAGVVQSPRYKIIEKKQPVAFWCNPISGHNTLYWYLQNLGQGPELLIRYENEEAVDDSQLPKDRFSAERLKGVDSTLKIQPAELGDSAVYLCASSLAGYEAFFGQGTRLTVV.

The table lists this clone with a few counts. The V and J genes are TRBV12-3 or TRBV12-4 and TRBJ1-2, with unresolved D. The germline V and J ends were trimmed by 5 bases and 4 bases, with 11 bases remaining between them. CDR3 size: 13 residues. The CDR3, as DNA: TGTGCCAGCAGTAATGGACTTTTCTATGGCTACACCTTC. It translates to CASSNGLFYGYTF.

V is TRBV28 and J is TRBJ1-4; weak D call: TRBD1 (5 bases). The length of the CDR3 is 16 residues. The germline V and J ends were trimmed by 7 bases and 0 bases, with 15 bases remaining between them. Per germline, CDR1 MDHEN and CDR2 SYDVKM. CDR3 in DNA: TGTGCCAGCAATCGCTATAGAGGGGCAACTAATGAAAAACTGTTTTTT. Translating gives CASNRYRGATNEKLFF.

This chain links TRBV18 with TRBJ1-5; D possibly corresponds to TRBD1 (6 bases). This CDR3 region has 13 residues. The germline V and J ends were trimmed by 5 bases and 4 bases, with 9 bases remaining between them. Germline loops: CDR1 KGHSH, CDR2 LQKENI. CDR3 in DNA: TGTGCCAGCTCAGGGGGCGGAAATCAGCCCCAGCATTTT. This sequence encodes CASSGGGNQPQHF.

J is TRBJ1-4 and V is TRBV5-1; the D gene is possibly TRBD1 (5 bases). The V end lost 4 bases, the J end lost 0 bases, and 13 bases lay between the germline ends. There are 16 residues in the CDR3. CDR1 is SGHRS, CDR2 YFSETQ, per germline. The CDR3 loop reads CASSPLGQPTNEKLFF. The CDR3 DNA sequence: TGCGCCAGCAGCCCCTTGGGGCAGCCAACTAATGAAAAACTGTTTTTT.

The gene calls are TRBV6-6 and TRBJ2-3, with 10 bases identical to TRBD2. V dropped 2 bases and J dropped 6; count of bases not matched to a gene: 8. Germline CDR1 reads MNHNY; CDR2 reads SVGAGI (reference sequence). This CDR3 has 16 amino acids. CDR3 region: CASSYPPAGGLDTQYF. The CDR3 coding sequence is TGTGCCAGCAGTTACCCTCCAGCGGGGGGGTTGGATACGCAGTATTTT.

For the CDR3, the DNA is TGCGCCAGCACCTGGGGGCCACTCAGCAATCAGCCCCAGCATTTT. This encodes CASTWGPLSNQPQHF. The chain employs TRBV4-1 and TRBJ1-5; D possibly corresponds to TRBD1 (6 bases). The V end was cut by 7 bases, the J end by 1 base, with 14 bases between. Germline CDR1 MGHRA, CDR2 YSYEKL. CDR3 length: 15 residues.

The genes are TRBV11-2 and TRBJ1-5, with a possible D match to TRBD1 (6 bases). Trimming took 6 bases from V and 5 from J, leaving 11 bases between them. The CDR3 consists of 13 residues. In germline, CDR1 is SGHAT, CDR2 FQNNGV. The CDR3 DNA is TGTGCCAGCAGTTCTACAGGGCATCAGCCCCAGCATTTT. Its protein is CASSSTGHQPQHF.

The chain joins TRBV4-3 to TRBJ1-2; TRBD1 agrees at 7 bases. V lost 4 bases, J lost 0 bases, and 5 bases stayed unmatched. The CDR3 runs to 15 residues. The germline gives CDR1 LGHNA, CDR2 YSLEER. CDR3 nucleotide sequence: TGCGCCAGCAGCCCCGGGACAGCTGCTAACTATGGCTACACCTTC. As protein: CASSPGTAANYGYTF.

The genes are TRBV6-1 and TRBJ2-6, with D tentatively TRBD2 (5 bases). Trimming shortened V by 3 bases and J by 4 bases, and 19 bases separated the two germline ends. Germline values: CDR1 MNHNS, CDR2 SASEGT. The CDR3 runs to 18 residues. As DNA, the CDR3 is TGTGCCAGCAGTGACGCATTTCGAGGGCTGTCGGGGGCCAACGTCCTGACTTTC. Translation: CASSDAFRGLSGANVLTF.

The gene calls are TRBV2 and TRBJ1-2, with a weak D call TRBD1 (6 bases). The length of the CDR3 is 15 residues. V lost 6 bases to trimming and J lost 2 bases, with 16 bases between them. Germline-derived CDR1 and CDR2 are SNHLY and FYNNEI. DNA of the CDR3: TGTGCCAGCAGCAGATTACAGGGTTCGAACTATGGCTACACCTTC. This sequence encodes CASSRLQGSNYGYTF.

This clone was observed a few times. This sequence joins TRBV3-1 (or the pseudogene TRBV3-2) and TRBJ1-5; the D gene is possibly TRBD1 (6 bases). CDR3 length equals 12 residues. Per germline, CDR1 LGHDT and CDR2 YNNKEL (reference sequence). CDR3 bases: TGTGCGATTAAAGGGGGGCGACAGCCCCAGCATTTT. Protein sequence: CAIKGGRQPQHF.

A single count supports this clone. V is TRBV30 and J is TRBJ2-1; possible D gene TRBD1, 5 bases. The CDR3 extends over 13 amino acids. The germline CDR1 and CDR2 sequences are GTSNPN and SVGIG (reference sequence). V was cut by 0 bases and J by 9 bases, with 12 bases left in between. The CDR3 protein is CAWSVSGQGEQFF. For the CDR3, the DNA is TGTGCCTGGAGTGTGTCAGGGCAAGGTGAGCAGTTCTTC.

This rearrangement joins TRBV7-2 to TRBJ2-1; TRBD2 agrees at 13 bases. The germline gives CDR1 SGHTA, CDR2 FQGNSA. V shed 3 bases and J 7 bases; nucleotides not matched to a gene: 3. The CDR3 extends over 15 amino acids. The CDR3 loop is CASSFQGLAGNEQFF. In nucleotides, the CDR3 is TGTGCCAGCAGCTTTCAGGGACTAGCGGGAAATGAGCAGTTCTTC.

The chain couples TRBV18 to TRBJ1-6; possible D gene TRBD1, 6 bases. The V end was cut by 1 base, the J end by 5 bases, with 12 bases between. The CDR3 covers 16 residues. Germline assignment: CDR1 KGHSH and CDR2 LQKENI. The CDR3 DNA reads as TGTGCCAGCTCACCACAGTGGACAGCCAATAATTCACCCCTCCACTTT. The encoded protein is CASSPQWTANNSPLHF.

This clone appeared a single time. V and J are TRBV5-4 and TRBJ2-3; D call uncertain. V shed 4 bases and J shed 6 bases, with 9 bases lying between them. This CDR3 is built from 12 residues. Per germline, CDR1 SGHNT and CDR2 YYREEE (reference sequence). The CDR3 DNA reads as TGTGCCAGCAGCCTAGGTCTGGATACGCAGTATTTT. Its translation is CASSLGLDTQYF.